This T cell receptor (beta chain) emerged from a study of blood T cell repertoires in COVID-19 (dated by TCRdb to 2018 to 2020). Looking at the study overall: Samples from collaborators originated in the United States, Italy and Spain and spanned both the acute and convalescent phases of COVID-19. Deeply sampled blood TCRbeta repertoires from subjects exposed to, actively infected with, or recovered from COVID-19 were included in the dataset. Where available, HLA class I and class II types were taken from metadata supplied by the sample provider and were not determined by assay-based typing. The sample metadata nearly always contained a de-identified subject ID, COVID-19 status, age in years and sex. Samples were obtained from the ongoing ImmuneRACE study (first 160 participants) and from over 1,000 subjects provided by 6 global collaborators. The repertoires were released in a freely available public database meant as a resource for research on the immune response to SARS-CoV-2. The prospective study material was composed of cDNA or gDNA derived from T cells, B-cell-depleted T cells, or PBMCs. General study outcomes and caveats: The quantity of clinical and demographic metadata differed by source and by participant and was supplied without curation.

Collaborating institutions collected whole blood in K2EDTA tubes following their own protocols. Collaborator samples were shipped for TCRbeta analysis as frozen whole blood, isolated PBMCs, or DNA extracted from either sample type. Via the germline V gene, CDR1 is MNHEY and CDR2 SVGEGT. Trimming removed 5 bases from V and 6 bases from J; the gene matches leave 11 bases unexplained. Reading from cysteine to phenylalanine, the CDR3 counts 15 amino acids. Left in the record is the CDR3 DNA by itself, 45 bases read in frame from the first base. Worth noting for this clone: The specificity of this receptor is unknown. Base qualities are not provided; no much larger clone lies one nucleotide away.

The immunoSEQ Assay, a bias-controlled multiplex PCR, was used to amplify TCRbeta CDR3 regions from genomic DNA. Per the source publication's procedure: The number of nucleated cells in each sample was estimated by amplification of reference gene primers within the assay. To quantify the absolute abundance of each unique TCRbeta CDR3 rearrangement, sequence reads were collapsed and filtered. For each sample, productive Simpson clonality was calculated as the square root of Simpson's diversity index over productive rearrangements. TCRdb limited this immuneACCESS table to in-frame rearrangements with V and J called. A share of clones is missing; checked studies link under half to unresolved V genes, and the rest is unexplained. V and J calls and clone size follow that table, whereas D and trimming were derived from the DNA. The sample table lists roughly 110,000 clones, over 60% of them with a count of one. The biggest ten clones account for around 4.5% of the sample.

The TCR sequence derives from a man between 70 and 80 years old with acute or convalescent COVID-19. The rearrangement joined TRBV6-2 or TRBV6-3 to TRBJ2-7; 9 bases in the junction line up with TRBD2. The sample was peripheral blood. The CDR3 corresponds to CASSDASGAWSEQYF. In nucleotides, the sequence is TGTGCCAGCAGTGACGCTAGCGGGGCATGGTCCGAGCAGTACTTC.